A selection of T cell receptor beta chains follows, all from one sample in a study of control samples from healthy donors and cancer patients. Sequencing was performed with immunoSEQ multiplex PCR; in TCRdb, only in-frame clones are kept and a portion is missing. This sample has 40,000 to 60,000 clones, with approximately 91% found just once. The sample comprised PBMCs. The receptor source for this set is a man aged 50-60 years with head and neck cancer. The CDR3 runs from the conserved cysteine through the conserved F or W. The order of the fields is clone size, J gene, V gene, D gene, CDR3 DNA, CDR3 protein. The D gene is left open where the match is weak. The size of a clone is reported for some rows only, either as once, few or many, or as a class for expanded clones.

NA | TRBJ1-1 | TRBV11-3 | NA | TGTGCCAGCAGCTTAGACGGAATGGGAGCTTTCTTT | CASSLDGMGAFF
NA | TRBJ1-2 | TRBV28 | NA | TGTGCCAGCAGTGGGGTGAACAGATATGGCTACACCTTC | CASSGVNRYGYTF
NA | TRBJ1-5 | TRBV5-5 | NA | TGTGCCAGCAGCGCAGGGTCGGGCAATCAGCCCCAGCATTTT | CASSAGSGNQPQHF
NA | TRBJ2-1 | TRBV11-2 | TRBD2 | TGTGCCAGCAGCACACACGGACTAGCGGGGGGCTACAATGAGCAGTTCTTC | CASSTHGLAGGYNEQFF
NA | TRBJ2-1 | TRBV18 | TRBD1 | TGTGCCAGCTCACCATCGGGAACACAGGGGGTCAATGAGCAGTTCTTC | CASSPSGTQGVNEQFF
NA | TRBJ1-2 | TRBV2 | NA | TGTGCCAGCAGCGCCCGCGACAGGAGTCCATATGGCTACACCTTC | CASSARDRSPYGYTF
NA | TRBJ1-5 | TRBV9 | NA | TGTGCCAGCAGCGTATTAGGGGCAGCCAATCAGCCCCAGCATTTT | CASSVLGAANQPQHF
NA | TRBJ1-5 | TRBV28 | TRBD1 | TGTGCCAGCAGTTTAGTGTCTCGGACAGGGAGACAGCATTTT | CASSLVSRTGRQHF
NA | TRBJ2-2 | TRBV5-1 | NA | TGCGCCAGCAGCTTAAGGACGGCTAACACCGGGGAGCTGTTTTTT | CASSLRTANTGELFF
NA | TRBJ1-5 | TRBV16 | NA | TGTGCCAGCAGCCAAGGGGGAATAGGTTCGATCCTGAATAGCAATCAGCCCCAGCATTTT | CASSQGGIGSILNSNQPQHF
NA | TRBJ2-5 | TRBV11-2 | NA | TGTGCCAGCAGGCGGCCGGGGCAGGGATTGGAGACCCAGTACTTC | CASRRPGQGLETQYF
NA | TRBJ1-4 | TRBV5-4 | TRBD1 | TGTGCCAGCAGCCTAAGGACAGGGAAGAATGAAAAACTGTTTTTT | CASSLRTGKNEKLFF
NA | TRBJ2-3 | TRBV7-8 | NA | TGCGCCAGCAGCCAGCCGTCCCCCGATACGCAGTATTTT | CASSQPSPDTQYF
NA | TRBJ1-3 | TRBV19 | NA | TGTGCCAGTAGTAGGGGTTCTGGAAACACCATATATTTT | CASSRGSGNTIYF
NA | TRBJ2-2 | TRBV4-1 | NA | TGCGCCAGCAGCCAAGAGGTCCTAGCCGGCTCAGGAGGCGGGGAGCTGTTTTTT | CASSQEVLAGSGGGELFF
once | TRBJ1-4 | TRBV7-4 | TRBD1 | TGTGCCAGCAGCTCCTCGGGACAGGAAACAACTAATGAAAAACTGTTTTTT | CASSSSGQETTNEKLFF
NA | TRBJ1-2 | TRBV19 | NA | TGTGCCAGTAGTATAGCGGCATCCATCTATGGCTACACCTTC | CASSIAASIYGYTF
once | TRBJ2-5 | TRBV19 | TRBD2 | TGTGCCAGTACCCCGGGAGGGAAAGAGACCCAGTACTTC | CASTPGGKETQYF
once | TRBJ1-3 | TRBV5-5 | NA | TGTGCCAGCAGCTTGGACGGATACTCTGGAAACACCATATATTTT | CASSLDGYSGNTIYF
NA | TRBJ2-5 | TRBV5-1 | NA | TGCGCCAGCAGCCACGGGGAAGGAGAGACCCAGTACTTC | CASSHGEGETQYF
NA | TRBJ2-2 | TRBV6-5 | NA | TGTGCCAGCAGAAACTACAACCCCCCCGGGGAGCTGTTTTTT | CASRNYNPPGELFF
once | TRBJ2-1 | TRBV6-6 | NA | TGTGCCAGCAGTCACACGACGGGTCAAGTTACCGGTGAGCAGTTCTTC | CASSHTTGQVTGEQFF
NA | TRBJ2-7 | TRBV5-8 | NA | TGTGCCAGCAGCTTCTACGAGCAGTACTTC | CASSFYEQYF
NA | TRBJ2-2 | TRBV9 | TRBD2 | TGTGCCAGCAGCGGGGGACTAGCGGGAGTCACCGGGGAGCTGTTTTTT | CASSGGLAGVTGELFF
NA | TRBJ2-2 | TRBV21-1 | NA | TGTGCCAGCAGCAAAAAGGGGGCAGCGGGAGCAACCGGGGAGCTGTTTTTT | CASSKKGAAGATGELFF
NA | TRBJ2-3 | TRBV5-1 | NA | TGCGCCAGCAGCCATGGGGGCACAGATACGCAGTATTTT | CASSHGGTDTQYF
NA | TRBJ1-1 | TRBV7-8 | NA | TGTGCCAGCAGCTGGATATTGGATGGACAGAATGAAGCTTTCTTT | CASSWILDGQNEAFF
NA | TRBJ1-3 | TRBV5-1 | TRBD1 | TGCGCCAGCAGCTTCGAGGGGGCGCGAGGAAACACCATATATTTT | CASSFEGARGNTIYF
NA | TRBJ1-2 | TRBV9 | NA | TGTGCCAGCAGCGTAGCTCAGTTTAACTATGGCTACACCTTC | CASSVAQFNYGYTF
NA | TRBJ2-7 | TRBV6-2/TRBV6-3 | NA | TGTGCCAGCAGTTACTCACAGCCTTACGAGCAGTACTTC | CASSYSQPYEQYF
NA | TRBJ2-3 | TRBV9 | NA | TGTGCCAGCAGCGTAGTTAGTTCTAACACAGATACGCAGTATTTT | CASSVVSSNTDTQYF
NA | TRBJ2-7 | TRBV6-1 | NA | TGTGCCAGCAGTGAATATGGGAACGAGCAGTACTTC | CASSEYGNEQYF
NA | TRBJ2-7 | TRBV11-3 | NA | TGTGCCAGCAGCCCCTCCGGGACAAAAAACTCCTACGAGCAGTACTTC | CASSPSGTKNSYEQYF
NA | TRBJ2-7 | TRBV28 | NA | TGTGCCAGCAGTTCCCCGAGGGGCGGGCTTACTCTCTCCTACGAGCAGTACTTC | CASSSPRGGLTLSYEQYF
once | TRBJ1-1 | TRBV6-5 | NA | TGTGCCAGCAGTTACCTGGTTGGGGGCAGCACTGAAGCTTTCTTT | CASSYLVGGSTEAFF
NA | TRBJ1-1 | TRBV7-7 | NA | TGTGCTAGCAGCTTAGCCCTGAACACTGAAGCTTTCTTT | CASSLALNTEAFF
NA | TRBJ2-2 | TRBV7-6 | TRBD2 | TGTGCCAGCAGCCGACAAGCGGGATCTAACACCGGGGAGCTGTTTTTT | CASSRQAGSNTGELFF
once | TRBJ2-1 | TRBV7-9 | TRBD2 | TGTGCCAGCAGCTTATTTGGACTAGCGGGGGGCCCGTTGGTGGTTGAGCAGTTCTTC | CASSLFGLAGGPLVVEQFF
NA | TRBJ2-3 | TRBV9 | NA | TGTGCCAGCAGCGTAGCTCGGGAGAGCAGCACAGATACGCAGTATTTT | CASSVARESSTDTQYF
few | TRBJ1-6 | TRBV13 | NA | TGTGCCAGCAGCCGGGAACAGAATTCACCCCTCCACTTT | CASSREQNSPLHF
NA | TRBJ2-3 | TRBV5-1 | TRBD2 | TGCGCCAGCAGCCCAGGACTAGCGGGCACAGATACGCAGTATTTT | CASSPGLAGTDTQYF
NA | TRBJ1-3 | TRBV4-2 | NA | TGTGCCAGCAGCCAATATCAGGCCCTCTCTGGAAACACCATATATTTT | CASSQYQALSGNTIYF
NA | TRBJ2-3 | TRBV24-1 | NA | TGTGCCACCAGTGATGCGGGGTTCGGGGACAGCACAGATACGCAGTATTTT | CATSDAGFGDSTDTQYF
NA | TRBJ2-7 | TRBV11-2 | NA | TGTGCCAGCAGCCGTACCTCGGACGGAACCTACGAGCAGTACTTC | CASSRTSDGTYEQYF
NA | TRBJ2-7 | TRBV28 | NA | TGTGCCACCCGGGGCGCCGGAGAGCAGTACTTC | CATRGAGEQYF